Listed below are T cell receptor beta chains from one sample, sequenced in a study of blood T cell repertoires in COVID-19. The table came from immunoSEQ multiplex PCR; TCRdb's copy has only in-frame clones and leaves some out. The table includes about 190,000 clones, just under 90% detected once. The sequenced material came from peripheral blood. The receptors derive from a woman younger than 35 who had recovered from COVID-19. The CDR3 runs from the conserved cysteine through the conserved F or W. The D gene is left open where the match is weak. Only part of the rows carry a size: once, few, many, or a class if the clone is expanded.

d_gene,v_gene,abundance,j_gene,CDR3nt,CDR3aa
.,TRBV4-1,.,TRBJ1-1,TGCGCCAGCAGCCCTGTCCAGCGAACAAAGAACACTGAAGCTTTCTTT,CASSPVQRTKNTEAFF
.,TRBV30,.,TRBJ2-1,TGTGCCTGGAGTTATTACAATGAGCAGTTCTTC,CAWSYYNEQFF
TRBD1,TRBV5-6,.,TRBJ1-6,TGTGCCAGCACCCAAGGGGGCCTTAATTCACCCCTCCACTTT,CASTQGGLNSPLHF
.,TRBV27,.,TRBJ1-1,TGTGCCAGCAGTCGTACAGAGAACACTGAAGCTTTCTTT,CASSRTENTEAFF
.,TRBV6-1,.,TRBJ1-5,TGTGCCAGCAGTGAAGCGATTCAGGGCCAGCCCCAGCATTTT,CASSEAIQGQPQHF
.,TRBV7-9,.,TRBJ2-3,TGTGCCAGCAGCTTAAGGACAGACTCTACAGATACGCAGTATTTT,CASSLRTDSTDTQYF
TRBD1,TRBV29-1,few,TRBJ1-2,TGCAGCGTTGGTCACGGGACAGGGGGGAATGGCTACACCTTC,CSVGHGTGGNGYTF
.,TRBV3-1/TRBV3-2,.,TRBJ2-1,TGTGCCAGCAGCCTCAATGACAAGCGGGTCGCCTACAATGAGCAGTTCTTC,CASSLNDKRVAYNEQFF
TRBD1,TRBV11-1,.,TRBJ1-4,TGTGCCAGCAGCTACACCGGGACAGCGAATGAAAAACTGTTTTTT,CASSYTGTANEKLFF
.,TRBV5-6,.,TRBJ2-1,TGTGCCAGCAGCTTCGACTACCCCAATGAGCAGTTCTTC,CASSFDYPNEQFF
TRBD2,TRBV28,.,TRBJ2-1,TGTGCCAGCAGTTTAGAAGCTAGCGGGAGGGGGAGCTCCTACAATGAGCAGTTCTTC,CASSLEASGRGSSYNEQFF
.,TRBV9,once,TRBJ2-2,TGTGCCAGCAGCGTAGGCGGGTCCGGGGAGCTGTTTTTT,CASSVGGSGELFF
TRBD1,TRBV14,.,TRBJ2-7,TGTGCCAGCAGCTACAGACAGGGCAGCTCCTACGAGCAGTACTTC,CASSYRQGSSYEQYF
.,TRBV10-3,.,TRBJ2-5,TGTGCCATCGGAGGAGGACGAAGCCAAGAGACCCAGTACTTC,CAIGGGRSQETQYF
.,TRBV7-2,.,TRBJ1-4,TGTGCCAGCAGCGCACAGGGTGGGAGCGAAAAACTGTTTTTT,CASSAQGGSEKLFF
TRBD1,TRBV5-6,once,TRBJ1-1,TGTGCCAGCAGCTCCCGGGACAGGCTGAACACTGAAGCTTTCTTT,CASSSRDRLNTEAFF
TRBD1,TRBV29-1,.,TRBJ2-1,TGCAGCGCTTTTGACAGGGGGGACAATGAGCAGTTCTTC,CSAFDRGDNEQFF
.,TRBV5-4,.,TRBJ2-2,TGTGCCAGCAGCTTGTACAAGATGAACACCGGGGAGCTGTTTTTT,CASSLYKMNTGELFF
.,TRBV2,.,TRBJ2-7,TGTGCCAGCAGTGGGGGCAACTACGAGCAGTACTTC,CASSGGNYEQYF